This T cell receptor beta chain is from a study of cytomegalovirus exposure and HLA in healthy donors (dated by TCRdb to the late 2010s). Turning to the overall study: In an earlier analysis of 587 of the donors, less than 350 Gb of sequence data and some 120 million unique TCR beta sequences from 180 million or so T cells were reported. Donor age, sex, ethnicity and CMV serostatus were compiled alongside the repertoire data. A later analysis re-examined previously published TCR beta repertoires from 500 to 700 donors and added high-resolution HLA genotyping to investigate patterns of TCR occurrence. Class I and class II HLA loci were covered by the typing at four-digit resolution. A later genetic analysis used genome-wide SNP genotypes for 398 of the 666 donors, treating that subset as a discovery cohort. The study aimed to test whether cataloging public T cell receptors could reveal signatures of past pathogen exposure. Roughly 300 gigabases of sequencing data and 70 million to 100 million unique TCR sequences were included in an early release covering 500 to 750 HLA-typed donors. Among the roughly 400 genotyped donors, more than 70% belonged to the genetic ancestry cluster associated with self-reported Caucasian donors. In the later analysis, no new phenotypic data were used to find candidate immune exposures; instead, reliance was placed on TCR beta sequences and their occurrence across donors. Among about 400 genotyped donors of the cohort, an average of around 250,000 unique TCR beta nucleotide sequences was sequenced per donor, of which about 20% were non-productive. To predict cytomegalovirus infection status, the study brought together high-throughput TCR immunosequencing, statistical association of individual TCRs with disease status, and machine learning. All discovery cohort repertoires had been generated on a single sequencing platform. An earlier analysis of several hundred of the donors applied high-throughput TCR beta sequencing to assess whether each TCR beta V gene segment acted as functional or pseudogenic. Besides the first cohort of 500 to 700 subjects, a separate validation cohort made up of over 100 different subjects was used. The number of typed donors differed by locus: roughly 629-640 for A, B, C, DRB1 and DQB1; approximately 520 for DQA1; approximately 610 for DPA1; and some 430 for DPB1. The study profiled the T cell repertoires of around 700 subjects by immunosequencing and related them to cytomegalovirus serostatus. Roughly five DR-DQ haplotypes were treated as single units for association and clustering because of strong linkage in the cohort. General conclusions and limits of the study: Because the 87-base-pair reads could not distinguish some IMGT-functional V segments, including TRBV6-2 and TRBV6-3, those segments were excluded. Because counts were too low, 15 to 20 rarely observed V segments, including chromosome 9 orphons, were excluded from the earlier analysis of 587 of the donors. In an earlier analysis of more than 450 of the donors, most TCR beta V segments were observed in productive rearrangements about 87% or about 30% of the time, broadly matching IMGT annotations. Most TCR sequences were seen in very few donors, while some public TCRs were found in many individuals. The cohort was sequenced for TCR beta chains only, and without alpha or paired-chain data the features that could be detected were limited. A later analysis found that HLA-associated TCR beta chains were more clonally expanded and had lower generation probabilities than equally common non-associated chains. The presence/absence analyses assumed that sequencing depth was roughly uniform across donors, and that assumption may not be true. A further reported finding was that TCR beta sequences accurately predicted the HLA-A and HLA-B alleles for most subjects in the first cohort. At a false discovery rate of 0.05, a later analysis linked 16,000 or so TCR beta sequences to specific HLA alleles. According to a later genetic analysis, donors in an Asian-associated ancestry cluster had fewer N-insertions in productive TCRs than the approximately 700-donor mean. Immune exposure information for the cohort was limited to CMV serostatus. Assigning TCR associations to individual alleles was difficult when HLA alleles, especially DR and DQ, strongly co-occurred. A total of about 180 TCR beta chains were listed by the study as associated with cytomegalovirus. Because HLA typing was unavailable for some donors at each locus, only the typed subset was used in association tests. The classifier was reported to diagnose cytomegalovirus status with high specificity and sensitivity in both the original and validation cohorts. The authors suggested that the approach could potentially be extended to other disease states and immunological phenotypes. A cluster of highly shared sequence variants was judged likely to be a technical artifact of the sequencing pipeline. Most CMV-associated TCR beta chains appeared to be HLA-restricted in a later analysis, and the HLA associations seemed to be driven largely by CMV exposure. An association between a missense DCLRE1C variant and V-gene and J-gene trimming of TCR beta chains was found in a later genetic analysis and replicated in an independent cohort. According to a later analysis, TCR association rates differed among HLA loci, with DRB1 alleles showing the most associated TCRs and HLA-C alleles showing the fewest. In a later analysis, several top co-occurrence clusters were reported to appear linked to parvovirus B19, influenza, CMV and Epstein-Barr virus. Three of the identified cytomegalovirus-associated TCR beta chains were confirmed in vitro to be specific for cytomegalovirus antigens. Linkage disequilibrium might explain the correlated functional status among segregating V segments, but an unknown experimental factor could not be excluded.

The library was prepared using the immunoSEQ multiplex PCR assay. For the multiplex PCR, a mixture combining 60 forward primers for TCR Vbeta segments and 13 reverse primers for TCR Jbeta segments was used. Amplification of the CDR3 region of rearranged TCR beta genes was performed with a multiplex PCR assay on genomic DNA. The amplified TCR beta libraries were sequenced on the Illumina HiSeq System as 87-base-pair reads. Concerning the study's data processing: In a later analysis, some 80 million unique TCR beta chains were counted across the roughly 700 repertoires, and roughly 11 million of these chains were shared by at least two donors. Raw reads were error-corrected and collapsed into unique sequences by a nearest-neighbor algorithm in which closely related sequences were merged to remove PCR and sequencing errors. To assign V, D and J gene segments, CDR3 sequences were aligned to IMGT reference sequences. For a sequence to be retained, a match of at least six nucleotides was required to both a V gene segment and a J gene segment. Rearrangements were classified as productive when the CDR3 lacked stop codons and remained in frame with V and J, and all other rearrangements were classified as non-productive. Following IMGT convention, CDR3 was defined as the stretch from the second conserved V-encoded cysteine to the conserved J-encoded phenylalanine. The earlier analysis of approximately 500 of the donors excluded sequences that lacked an unambiguous match to a single V gene segment. In an earlier analysis of about 590 of the donors, a V segment was called functional when productive rearrangements were above 56.7%, and segregating when the standard deviation between donors exceeded 5%. A statistical classification framework was built to diagnose cytomegalovirus status from the catalog of TCR beta chain sequences. V and J gene assignment, in a later analysis, came from comparing TCR nucleotide sequences with IMGT/GENE-DB human TR gene sequences. A later analysis assigned CDR3 sequences and most-parsimonious VDJ recombination scenarios with the TCRdist pipeline. In a later analysis, each TCR beta chain was defined by its CDR3 amino acid sequence together with its V-gene family, and reads without a unique V-gene family were excluded. As a way to deal with suspected cross-contamination and a sequencing artifact, a later analysis dropped hundreds of nucleotide sequences that were highly shared and had low generation probability. For each public chain, a later analysis derived a clonal expansion index from normalized ranks of inferred template counts within each repertoire. Generation probabilities in a later analysis came from a VDJ recombination model fitted to out-of-frame rearrangements, and those results were checked against IGoR. In a later analysis, hypergeometric tests were used to score TCR-TCR, TCR-HLA and TCR-CMV co-occurrence, with a repertoire-size bias correction applied to TCR pairs. To estimate false discovery rates, a later analysis permuted the HLA or CMV assignments 20 times. In a later analysis, co-occurring TCRs were grouped with DBSCAN, and TCRdist sequence similarity was added when clustering was performed within HLA-allele-positive subsets. Repertoires with fewer than 30,000 or more than 120,000 public chains, plus five repertoires with anomalous nucleotide sharing, were excluded from co-occurrence clustering. As stored in TCRdb, this immuneACCESS dataset retains in-frame rearrangements with V and J assigned. A fraction of the clones does not appear; measured against another copy, unresolved V genes explain less than half of the discrepancy, and the remainder lacks a known reason. That table supplies the V and J calls and clone size; D and trimming were determined from the DNA. This sample comprises 140,000 to 150,000 clones, 65% to 85% of them detected only once. The top ten constitute approximately 3.8% of the sample.

Of note for this clone: It has no known antigen specificity. No base qualities exist here, and no much larger clone lies one base off it.

The cohort consisted of 666 healthy bone marrow donors. All cohort members were sampled while nominally healthy, although unrecorded immune exposures were likely present. The donor tested CMV seronegative, placing the donor among the 352 seronegative members of the cohort. Every donor gave a peripheral blood sample, and the peripheral blood mononuclear cells from that sample were used for TCR beta sequencing. The Qiagen DNeasy Blood Extraction Kit was used to extract genomic DNA from the blood cell samples. Trimming takes 3 bases off V and 1 base off J; junction bases not matched to a gene: 1. The germline V gene (reference sequence) gives CDR1 as LNHDA and CDR2 as SQIVND. The CDR3 starts with the cysteine, ends with the phenylalanine, and has 14 residues. The kept DNA is CDR3 alone, 42 bases in frame from the first base.

The chain joins TRBV19 to TRBJ2-7, and 9 junctional nucleotides match TRBD1. Input material: PBMCs. The clonotype comes from a male donor in good health and CMV-seronegative. The CDR3 here reads CASSIGQGSYEQYF. The DNA reads TGTGCCAGTAGTATCGGACAGGGGTCCTACGAGCAGTACTTC. Beyond the CDR3, the reference TRBV19 and TRBJ2-7 genes provide the residues; the full variable domain reads: DGGITQSPKYLFRKEGQNVTLSCEQNLNHDAMYWYRQDPGQGLRLIYYSQIVNDFQKGDIAEGYSVSREKKESFPLTVTSAQKNPTAFYLCASSIGQGSYEQYFGPGTRLTVT.